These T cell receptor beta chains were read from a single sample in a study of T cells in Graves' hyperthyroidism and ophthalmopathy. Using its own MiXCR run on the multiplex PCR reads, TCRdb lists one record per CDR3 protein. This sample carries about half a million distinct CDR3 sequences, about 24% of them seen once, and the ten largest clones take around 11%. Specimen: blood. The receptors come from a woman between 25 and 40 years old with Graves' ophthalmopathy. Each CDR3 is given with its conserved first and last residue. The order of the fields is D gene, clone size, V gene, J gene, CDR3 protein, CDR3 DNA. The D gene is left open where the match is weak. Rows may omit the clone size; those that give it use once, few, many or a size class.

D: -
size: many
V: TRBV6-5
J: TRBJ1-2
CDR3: CASSYLVTAIYGYTF
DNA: TGTGCCAGCAGTTACTTAGTTACGGCCATCTATGGCTACACCTTC

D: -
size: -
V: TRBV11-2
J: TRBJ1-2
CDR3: CASSSDGFPGVNGYTF
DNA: TGTGCCAGCAGCTCGGACGGCTTCCCCGGAGTTAATGGCTACACCTTC

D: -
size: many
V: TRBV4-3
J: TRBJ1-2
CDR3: CASSQDGGGRGYTF
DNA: TGCGCCAGCAGCCAAGATGGTGGCGGACGAGGCTACACCTTC

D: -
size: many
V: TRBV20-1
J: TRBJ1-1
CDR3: CSALTRPGAFF
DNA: TGCAGTGCTTTAACCCGGCCTGGAGCTTTCTTT

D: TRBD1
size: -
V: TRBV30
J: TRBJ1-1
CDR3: CAWSPRGARTEAFF
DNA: TGTGCCTGGAGTCCCAGGGGGGCGAGGACTGAAGCTTTCTTT

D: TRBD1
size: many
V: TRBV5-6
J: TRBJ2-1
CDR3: CASSSWDRGDNEQFF
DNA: TGTGCCAGCAGCTCCTGGGACAGGGGCGACAATGAGCAGTTCTTC

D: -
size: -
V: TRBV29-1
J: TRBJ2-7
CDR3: CSVTDSAYEQYF
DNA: TGCAGCGTGACGGACAGCGCCTACGAGCAGTACTTC

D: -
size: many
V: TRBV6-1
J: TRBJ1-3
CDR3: CASSRDLGNTIYF
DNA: TGTGCCAGCAGTAGGGATCTTGGAAACACCATATATTTT

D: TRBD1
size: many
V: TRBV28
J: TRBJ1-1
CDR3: CASSRDREAFF
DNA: TGTGCCAGCAGCCGGGACAGGGAAGCTTTCTTT

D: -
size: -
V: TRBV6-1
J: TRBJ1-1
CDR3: CASTRVWTEAFF
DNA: TGTGCCAGCACCAGGGTCTGGACTGAAGCTTTCTTT

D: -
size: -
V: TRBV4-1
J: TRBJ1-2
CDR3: CASSQDGWYGYTF
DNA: TGCGCCAGCAGCCAAGATGGCTGGTATGGCTACACCTTC

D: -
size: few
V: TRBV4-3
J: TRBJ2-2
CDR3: CASSPDAGPGELFF
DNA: TGCGCCAGCAGCCCAGACGCGGGCCCCGGGGAGCTGTTTTTT

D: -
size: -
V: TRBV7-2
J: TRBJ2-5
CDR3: CASSLGSRQGETQYF
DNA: TGTGCCAGCAGCCTAGGGTCCAGGCAGGGGGAGACCCAGTACTTC

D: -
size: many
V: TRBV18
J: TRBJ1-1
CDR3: CASSPTGKRTEAFF
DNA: TGTGCCAGCTCACCAACGGGGAAAAGGACTGAAGCTTTCTTT

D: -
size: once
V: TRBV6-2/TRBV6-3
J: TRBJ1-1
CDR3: CASRQRLNTESFF
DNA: TGTGCCAGCCGACAGAGATTGAACACCGAATCTTTCTTT

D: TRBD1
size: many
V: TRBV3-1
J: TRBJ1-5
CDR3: CASSQGQGGNQPQHF
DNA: TGCGCCAGCAGCCAAGGACAGGGTGGCAATCAGCCCCAGCATTTT

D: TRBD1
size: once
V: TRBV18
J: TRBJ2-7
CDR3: CVSSPDRAGEQYF
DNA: TGTGTCAGCTCACCGGACAGGGCAGGCGAGCAGTACTTC

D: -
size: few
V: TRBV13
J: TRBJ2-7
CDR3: CASSLDSVGEQYF
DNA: TGTGCCAGCAGCTTAGACTCGGTGGGGGAGCAGTACTTC

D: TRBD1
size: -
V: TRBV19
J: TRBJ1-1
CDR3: CASSARTGLTEAFF
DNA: TGTGCCAGTAGTGCTCGGACAGGGCTTACTGAAGCTTTCTTT

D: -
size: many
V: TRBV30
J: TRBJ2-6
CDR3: CAWSESSGANVLTF
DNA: TGTGCCTGGAGTGAGAGCTCTGGGGCCAACGTCCTGACTTTC

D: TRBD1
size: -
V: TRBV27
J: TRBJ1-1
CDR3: CASSWDRRHTEAFF
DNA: TGTGCCAGCAGTTGGGACAGGAGGCACACTGAAGCTTTCTTT

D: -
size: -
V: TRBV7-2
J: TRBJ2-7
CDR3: CASSLTGRSYGQYF
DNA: TGTGCCAGCAGCTTGACGGGGAGATCCTACGGGCAGTACTTC

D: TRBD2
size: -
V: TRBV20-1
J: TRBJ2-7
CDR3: CSAHLAGDLEQYF
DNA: TGCAGTGCTCACCTAGCGGGGGACCTCGAGCAGTACTTC

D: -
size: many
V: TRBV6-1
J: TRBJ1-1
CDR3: CASTNRHGLNTEAFF
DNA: TGTGCCAGCACCAACAGGCATGGCTTGAACACTGAAGCTTTCTTT

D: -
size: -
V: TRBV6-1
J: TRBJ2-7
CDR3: CVSRGASSGADEQYF
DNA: TGTGTCAGCAGGGGTGCGTCCAGCGGGGCCGACGAGCAGTACTTC

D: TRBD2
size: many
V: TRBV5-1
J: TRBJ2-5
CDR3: CASSLGPAGALETQYF
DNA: TGCGCCAGCAGCTTGGGCCCAGCGGGGGCGTTAGAGACCCAGTACTTC

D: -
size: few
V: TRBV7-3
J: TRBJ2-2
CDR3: CASSLNFQNTGELFF
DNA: TGTGCCAGCAGCTTAAACTTCCAGAACACCGGGGAGCTGTTTTTT

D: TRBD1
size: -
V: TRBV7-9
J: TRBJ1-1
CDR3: CASSSNRGGTEAFF
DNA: TGTGCCAGCAGCTCAAACAGGGGGGGCACTGAAGCTTTCTTT

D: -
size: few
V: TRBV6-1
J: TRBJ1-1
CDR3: CASSEFLLDTEAFF
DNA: TGTGCCAGCAGTGAATTCCTTTTGGACACTGAAGCTTTCTTT

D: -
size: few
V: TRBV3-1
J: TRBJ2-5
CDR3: CASSPYAGRKTQYF
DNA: TGTGCCAGCAGCCCCTACGCGGGTAGAAAGACCCAGTACTTC

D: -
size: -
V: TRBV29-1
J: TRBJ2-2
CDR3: CCVDFTDTGELFF
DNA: TGCTGCGTTGATTTTACGGATACCGGGGAGCTGTTTTTT

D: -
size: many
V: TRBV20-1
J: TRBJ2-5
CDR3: CSASKGRLETQYF
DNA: TGCAGTGCTAGCAAGGGGAGGCTAGAGACCCAGTACTTC

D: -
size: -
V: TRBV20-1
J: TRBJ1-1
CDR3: CSARGLTNTEAFF
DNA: TGCAGTGCTAGGGGTTTAACGAACACTGAAGCTTTCTTT

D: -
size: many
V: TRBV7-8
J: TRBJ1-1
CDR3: CASSLVWNTEAFF
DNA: TGTGCCAGCAGCTTGGTCTGGAACACTGAAGCTTTCTTT

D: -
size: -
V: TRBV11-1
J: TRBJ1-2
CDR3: CASRLFGPGGVNYGYTF
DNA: TGTGCCAGCAGACTCTTCGGGCCTGGGGGGGTCAACTATGGCTACACCTTC

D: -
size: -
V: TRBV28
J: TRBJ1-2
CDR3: CASSLSVNYGYTF
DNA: TGTGCCAGCAGTTTATCCGTTAACTATGGCTACACCTTC

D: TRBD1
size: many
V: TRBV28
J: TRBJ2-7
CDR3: CASSTRQGAREQYF
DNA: TGTGCCAGCAGTACCCGACAGGGGGCGAGGGAGCAGTACTTC

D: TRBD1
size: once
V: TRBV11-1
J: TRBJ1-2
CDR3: CASSESGGAGYGYTF
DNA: TGTGCCAGCAGCGAATCAGGGGGCGCCGGCTATGGCTACACCTTC

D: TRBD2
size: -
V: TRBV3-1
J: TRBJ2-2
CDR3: CASSPIAGLNTGELFF
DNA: TGTGCCAGCAGCCCTATAGCGGGCTTGAACACCGGGGAGCTGTTTTTT

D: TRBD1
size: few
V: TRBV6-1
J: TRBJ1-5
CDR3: CASNTLQGIGRNQPQHF
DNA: TGTGCCAGCAATACTTTACAGGGGATCGGTCGCAATCAGCCCCAGCATTTT

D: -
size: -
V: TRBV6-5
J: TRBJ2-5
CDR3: CASSYSDYQETQYF
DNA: TGTGCCAGCAGTTACTCGGACTATCAAGAGACCCAGTACTTC

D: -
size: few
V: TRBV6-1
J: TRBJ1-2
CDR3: CASARVVYGYTF
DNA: TGTGCCAGCGCAAGAGTGGTCTATGGCTACACCTTC

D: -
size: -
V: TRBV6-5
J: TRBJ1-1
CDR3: CASSLGISGTEAFF
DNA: TGTGCCAGCAGTTTGGGGATCTCGGGCACTGAAGCTTTCTTT

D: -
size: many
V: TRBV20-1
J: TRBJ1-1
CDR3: CSAPETNTEAFF
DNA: TGCAGTGCTCCAGAAACTAACACTGAAGCTTTCTTT

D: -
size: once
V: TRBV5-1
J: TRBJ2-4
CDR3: CASSWDSRYSCQYF
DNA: TGCGCCAGCAGCTGGGACTCCCGGTATTCCTGTCAGTACTTC

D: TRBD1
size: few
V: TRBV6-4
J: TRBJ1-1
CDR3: CASSWDSLNTEAFF
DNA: TGTGCCAGCAGTTGGGACAGTTTGAACACTGAAGCTTTCTTT